The rows below give T cell receptor beta chains drawn from one sample of a study of PD-L1 blockade in urothelial cancer. Clones were read by immunoSEQ multiplex PCR, and TCRdb kept only the in-frame ones, dropping some. This sample has 35,000 to 45,000 clones; about 90% occur once, and the top ten carry 6% to 8%. Sequencing was performed on PBMCs, taken around atezolizumab (anti-PD-L1) treatment. The receptors here all came from a man between 65 and 85 years old with urothelial cancer. Both conserved end residues are part of each CDR3. Fields, in order: V gene, clone size, D gene, J gene, CDR3 protein, CDR3 DNA. The D gene is left open where the match is weak. Clone size is not always given. Where it is, it says once, few, many or a class for expanded clones.

V gene: TRBV5-1
clone size: .
D gene: TRBD1
J gene: TRBJ1-4
CDR3 protein: CASSFGQGDEKLFF
CDR3 DNA: TGCGCCAGCAGCTTCGGACAGGGCGATGAAAAACTGTTTTTT

V gene: TRBV5-1
clone size: .
D gene: TRBD1
J gene: TRBJ2-7
CDR3 protein: CASSLELGTGGDEQYF
CDR3 DNA: TGCGCCAGCAGCTTGGAACTGGGGACAGGGGGCGACGAGCAGTACTTC

V gene: TRBV6-6
clone size: .
D gene: .
J gene: TRBJ1-5
CDR3 protein: CANPDRESNQPQHF
CDR3 DNA: TGTGCCAACCCGGACAGAGAAAGCAATCAGCCCCAGCATTTT

V gene: TRBV29-1
clone size: .
D gene: TRBD2
J gene: TRBJ2-2
CDR3 protein: CSGLAGGGTGELFF
CDR3 DNA: TGCAGCGGATTAGCGGGAGGGGGGACCGGGGAGCTGTTTTTT

V gene: TRBV9
clone size: once
D gene: TRBD2
J gene: TRBJ2-1
CDR3 protein: CASTTKGLAEHNEQFF
CDR3 DNA: TGTGCCAGCACCACGAAGGGGCTAGCGGAACACAATGAGCAGTTCTTC

V gene: TRBV7-3
clone size: .
D gene: .
J gene: TRBJ2-1
CDR3 protein: CASSLGSDNEQFF
CDR3 DNA: TGTGCCAGCAGCTTAGGAAGCGACAATGAGCAGTTCTTC

V gene: TRBV19
clone size: .
D gene: TRBD1
J gene: TRBJ2-4
CDR3 protein: CASSRDRVSNIQYF
CDR3 DNA: TGTGCCAGTAGTAGGGACAGGGTCAGTAACATTCAGTACTTC

V gene: TRBV27
clone size: .
D gene: .
J gene: TRBJ1-2
CDR3 protein: CASAGEPWGYGYTF
CDR3 DNA: TGTGCCAGCGCAGGGGAGCCTTGGGGCTATGGCTACACCTTC

V gene: TRBV9
clone size: .
D gene: TRBD2
J gene: TRBJ2-3
CDR3 protein: CASSFSGSRADTQYF
CDR3 DNA: TGTGCCAGCAGCTTTAGCGGGAGTAGGGCAGATACGCAGTATTTT

V gene: TRBV6-1
clone size: .
D gene: TRBD1
J gene: TRBJ2-3
CDR3 protein: CASRQGAKDTQYF
CDR3 DNA: TGTGCCAGCAGACAGGGGGCGAAAGATACGCAGTATTTT

V gene: TRBV6-1
clone size: .
D gene: TRBD2
J gene: TRBJ2-7
CDR3 protein: CASSEDGLDGGGGYEQYF
CDR3 DNA: TGTGCCAGCAGTGAAGACGGACTAGACGGCGGGGGAGGCTACGAGCAGTACTTC

V gene: TRBV9
clone size: .
D gene: .
J gene: TRBJ2-1
CDR3 protein: CASSVGQGYNEQFF
CDR3 DNA: TGTGCCAGCAGCGTTGGGCAGGGCTACAATGAGCAGTTCTTC

V gene: TRBV19
clone size: .
D gene: TRBD1
J gene: TRBJ1-5
CDR3 protein: CASRYRDRGLLYNQPQHF
CDR3 DNA: TGTGCCAGTAGATACCGGGACAGGGGCTTGCTGTACAATCAGCCCCAGCATTTT

V gene: TRBV19
clone size: .
D gene: .
J gene: TRBJ2-4
CDR3 protein: CASSALSGAKNIQYF
CDR3 DNA: TGTGCCAGTAGTGCCCTTAGCGGAGCCAAAAACATTCAGTACTTC

V gene: TRBV28
clone size: .
D gene: .
J gene: TRBJ1-3
CDR3 protein: CASSLTGKGGNTIYF
CDR3 DNA: TGTGCCAGCAGTTTAACGGGGAAGGGTGGAAACACCATATATTTT

V gene: TRBV27
clone size: .
D gene: TRBD2
J gene: TRBJ2-3
CDR3 protein: CASSFGTSALGDTQYF
CDR3 DNA: TGTGCCAGCAGTTTCGGGACTAGCGCTCTTGGAGATACGCAGTATTTT

V gene: TRBV28
clone size: once
D gene: TRBD1
J gene: TRBJ1-2
CDR3 protein: CASRKDRGYGYTF
CDR3 DNA: TGTGCCAGCAGGAAGGACAGGGGCTATGGCTACACCTTC

V gene: TRBV27
clone size: medium-sized
D gene: TRBD1
J gene: TRBJ1-5
CDR3 protein: CASSLSPGQGSNQPQHF
CDR3 DNA: TGTGCCAGCAGTTTATCACCGGGACAGGGGAGCAATCAGCCCCAGCATTTT

V gene: TRBV12-1
clone size: .
D gene: .
J gene: TRBJ1-5
CDR3 protein: CASSAADRSSNQPQHF
CDR3 DNA: TGTGCCAGCAGCGCAGCAGACAGGAGTAGCAATCAGCCCCAGCATTTT

V gene: TRBV28
clone size: .
D gene: .
J gene: TRBJ2-7
CDR3 protein: CALGVGGREQYF
CDR3 DNA: TGTGCTCTGGGGGTCGGGGGACGCGAGCAGTACTTC

V gene: TRBV2
clone size: .
D gene: .
J gene: TRBJ2-7
CDR3 protein: CASSERSGFYEQYF
CDR3 DNA: TGTGCCAGCAGTGAACGGTCAGGGTTCTACGAGCAGTACTTC

V gene: TRBV28
clone size: .
D gene: TRBD1
J gene: TRBJ2-7
CDR3 protein: CASSTGTGGPEQYF
CDR3 DNA: TGTGCCAGCAGTACCGGGACAGGGGGCCCTGAGCAGTACTTC

V gene: TRBV9
clone size: .
D gene: .
J gene: TRBJ1-2
CDR3 protein: CASSVDQGGGYTF
CDR3 DNA: TGTGCCAGCAGCGTAGACCAAGGCGGGGGCTACACCTTC

V gene: TRBV5-1
clone size: once
D gene: TRBD2
J gene: TRBJ2-1
CDR3 protein: CASSFLLAVGNEQFF
CDR3 DNA: TGCGCCAGCAGCTTTCTTCTAGCGGTCGGGAATGAGCAGTTCTTC

V gene: TRBV6-6
clone size: .
D gene: TRBD1
J gene: TRBJ1-2
CDR3 protein: CASSQQGVVGYTF
CDR3 DNA: TGTGCCAGCAGTCAACAGGGGGTCGTAGGCTACACCTTC

V gene: TRBV9
clone size: .
D gene: TRBD1
J gene: TRBJ2-7
CDR3 protein: CASSPGTGVYEQYF
CDR3 DNA: TGTGCCAGCAGCCCCGGGACAGGCGTCTACGAGCAGTACTTC

V gene: TRBV5-1
clone size: .
D gene: .
J gene: TRBJ2-7
CDR3 protein: CASSSQAYEQYF
CDR3 DNA: TGCGCCAGCAGCTCTCAGGCCTACGAGCAGTACTTC

V gene: TRBV19
clone size: .
D gene: .
J gene: TRBJ1-2
CDR3 protein: CASSSGEAGAYGYTF
CDR3 DNA: TGTGCCAGTAGTTCGGGGGAAGCGGGCGCCTATGGCTACACCTTC

V gene: TRBV29-1
clone size: .
D gene: .
J gene: TRBJ2-4
CDR3 protein: CSFAGHSSDAKNIQYF
CDR3 DNA: TGCAGCTTCGCGGGGCATTCCTCGGATGCCAAAAACATTCAGTACTTC

V gene: TRBV28
clone size: .
D gene: TRBD1
J gene: TRBJ2-7
CDR3 protein: CASSSPALTGLDEQYF
CDR3 DNA: TGTGCCAGCAGTTCCCCTGCCCTGACAGGGCTCGACGAGCAGTACTTC

V gene: TRBV11-1
clone size: few
D gene: .
J gene: TRBJ2-3
CDR3 protein: CASSLMDSFTDTQYF
CDR3 DNA: TGTGCCAGCAGCCTTATGGACAGCTTCACAGATACGCAGTATTTT

V gene: TRBV5-1
clone size: .
D gene: .
J gene: TRBJ2-3
CDR3 protein: CASSLEAGSTDTQYF
CDR3 DNA: TGCGCCAGCAGCTTGGAGGCGGGCAGCACAGATACGCAGTATTTT

V gene: TRBV7-9
clone size: .
D gene: .
J gene: TRBJ2-3
CDR3 protein: CASSPERGTDTQYF
CDR3 DNA: TGTGCCAGCAGCCCGGAGAGGGGCACAGATACGCAGTATTTT

V gene: TRBV6-5
clone size: .
D gene: TRBD1
J gene: TRBJ1-2
CDR3 protein: CASRRGQAGGYTF
CDR3 DNA: TGTGCCAGCAGAAGAGGACAGGCTGGGGGCTACACCTTC

V gene: TRBV7-2
clone size: .
D gene: .
J gene: TRBJ1-2
CDR3 protein: CASSPRTVGYTF
CDR3 DNA: TGTGCCAGCAGCCCAAGAACGGTGGGCTACACCTTC

V gene: TRBV28
clone size: .
D gene: .
J gene: TRBJ2-3
CDR3 protein: CATLTASTDTQYF
CDR3 DNA: TGTGCCACCCTGACAGCTAGCACAGATACGCAGTATTTT

V gene: TRBV6-1
clone size: .
D gene: TRBD2
J gene: TRBJ2-3
CDR3 protein: CASSEASGGPSDTQYF
CDR3 DNA: TGTGCCAGCAGTGAGGCATCGGGAGGGCCTTCAGATACGCAGTATTTT

V gene: TRBV7-6
clone size: .
D gene: .
J gene: TRBJ2-2
CDR3 protein: CASSLRIEDSTTGELFF
CDR3 DNA: TGTGCCAGCAGCTTACGAATTGAAGACAGTACCACCGGGGAGCTGTTTTTT

V gene: TRBV18
clone size: .
D gene: .
J gene: TRBJ2-5
CDR3 protein: CASSPPSVGTQYF
CDR3 DNA: TGTGCCAGCTCACCACCTTCGGTCGGGACCCAGTACTTC

V gene: TRBV19
clone size: .
D gene: .
J gene: TRBJ1-5
CDR3 protein: CASTDRRSNQPQHF
CDR3 DNA: TGTGCCAGTACGGATAGGAGGAGCAATCAGCCCCAGCATTTT

V gene: TRBV20-1
clone size: .
D gene: .
J gene: TRBJ1-1
CDR3 protein: CSASTGSEAFF
CDR3 DNA: TGCAGTGCTTCGACCGGGTCTGAAGCTTTCTTT

V gene: TRBV9
clone size: .
D gene: TRBD2
J gene: TRBJ2-5
CDR3 protein: CASSVGISGQETQYF
CDR3 DNA: TGTGCCAGCAGCGTAGGGATTAGCGGGCAAGAGACCCAGTACTTC

V gene: TRBV16
clone size: .
D gene: .
J gene: TRBJ1-2
CDR3 protein: CASSLGHTNYGYTF
CDR3 DNA: TGTGCCAGCAGCCTAGGACATACTAACTATGGCTACACCTTC

V gene: TRBV5-1
clone size: once
D gene: TRBD1
J gene: TRBJ1-1
CDR3 protein: CASSFQGTGLGEAFF
CDR3 DNA: TGCGCCAGCAGCTTCCAGGGGACAGGCCTGGGTGAAGCTTTCTTT

V gene: TRBV6-5
clone size: once
D gene: .
J gene: TRBJ1-2
CDR3 protein: CASSYSPGNYGYTF
CDR3 DNA: TGTGCCAGCAGTTATTCGCCAGGGAACTATGGCTACACCTTC

V gene: TRBV5-5
clone size: .
D gene: TRBD1
J gene: TRBJ1-5
CDR3 protein: CASSYGTDNQPQHF
CDR3 DNA: TGTGCCAGCAGTTATGGGACAGACAATCAGCCCCAGCATTTT